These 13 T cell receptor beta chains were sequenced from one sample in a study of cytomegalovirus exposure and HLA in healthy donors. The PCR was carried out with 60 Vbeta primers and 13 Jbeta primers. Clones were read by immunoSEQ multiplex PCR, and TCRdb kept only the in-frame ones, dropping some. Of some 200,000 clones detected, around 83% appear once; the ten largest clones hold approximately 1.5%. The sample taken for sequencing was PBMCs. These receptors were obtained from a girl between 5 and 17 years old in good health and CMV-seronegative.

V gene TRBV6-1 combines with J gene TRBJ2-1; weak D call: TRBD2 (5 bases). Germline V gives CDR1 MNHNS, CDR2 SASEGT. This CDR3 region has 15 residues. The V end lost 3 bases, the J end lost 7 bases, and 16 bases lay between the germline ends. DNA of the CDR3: TGTGCCAGCAGTGAGGAGGCCCGGGAATGGAATGAGCAGTTCTTC. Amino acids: CASSEEAREWNEQFF.

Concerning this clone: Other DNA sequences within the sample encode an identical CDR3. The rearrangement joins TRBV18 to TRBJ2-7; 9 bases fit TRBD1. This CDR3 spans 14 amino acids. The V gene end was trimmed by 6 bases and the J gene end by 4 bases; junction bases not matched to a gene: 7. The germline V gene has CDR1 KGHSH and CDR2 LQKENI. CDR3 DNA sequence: TGTGCCAGCTCCCCAGGGACAGGGACATACGAGCAGTACTTC. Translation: CASSPGTGTYEQYF.

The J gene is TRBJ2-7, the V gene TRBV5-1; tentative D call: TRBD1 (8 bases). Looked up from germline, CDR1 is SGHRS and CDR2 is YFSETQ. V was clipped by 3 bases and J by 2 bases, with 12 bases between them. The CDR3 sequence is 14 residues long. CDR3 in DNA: TGCGCCAGCAGCTCACAGGGGGGGGCCTACGAGCAGTACTTC. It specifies CASSSQGGAYEQYF.

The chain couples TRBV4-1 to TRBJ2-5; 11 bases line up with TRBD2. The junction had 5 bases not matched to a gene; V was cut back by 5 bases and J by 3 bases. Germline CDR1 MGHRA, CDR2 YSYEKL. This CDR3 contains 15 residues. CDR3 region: CASSIPGLAEETQYF. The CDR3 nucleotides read TGCGCCAGCAGCATACCGGGACTAGCGGAAGAGACCCAGTACTTC.

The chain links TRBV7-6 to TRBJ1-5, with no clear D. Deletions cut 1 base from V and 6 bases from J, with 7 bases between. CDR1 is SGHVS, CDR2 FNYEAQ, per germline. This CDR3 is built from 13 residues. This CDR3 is CASSLGASQPQHF. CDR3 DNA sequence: TGTGCCAGCAGCTTAGGGGCGAGTCAGCCCCAGCATTTT.

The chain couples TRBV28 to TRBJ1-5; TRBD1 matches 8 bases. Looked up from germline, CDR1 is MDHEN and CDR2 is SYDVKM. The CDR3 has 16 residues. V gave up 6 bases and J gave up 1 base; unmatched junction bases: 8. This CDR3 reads CASSRQGKASNQPQHF. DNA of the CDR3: TGTGCCAGCAGCCGACAGGGGAAGGCGAGCAATCAGCCCCAGCATTTT.

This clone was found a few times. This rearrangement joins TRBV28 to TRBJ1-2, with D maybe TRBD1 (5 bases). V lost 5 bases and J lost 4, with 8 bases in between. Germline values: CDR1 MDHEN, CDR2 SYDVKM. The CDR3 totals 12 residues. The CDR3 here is CASSRQIYGYTF. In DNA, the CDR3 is TGTGCCAGCAGTAGACAGATCTATGGCTACACCTTC.

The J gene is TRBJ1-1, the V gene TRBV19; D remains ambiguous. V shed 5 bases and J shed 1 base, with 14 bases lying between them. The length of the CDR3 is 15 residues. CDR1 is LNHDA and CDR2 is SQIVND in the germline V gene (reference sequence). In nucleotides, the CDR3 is TGTGCCAGTAGTCTCCGCGGAAAAAAGAACACTGAAGCTTTCTTT. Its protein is CASSLRGKKNTEAFF.

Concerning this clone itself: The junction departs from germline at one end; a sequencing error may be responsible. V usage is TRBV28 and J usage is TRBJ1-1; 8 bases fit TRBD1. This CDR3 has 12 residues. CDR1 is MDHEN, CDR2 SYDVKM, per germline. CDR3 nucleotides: TGTGCCGTAACAGGGGGGAACGCTGAAGCTTTCTTT. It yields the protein CAVTGGNAEAFF.

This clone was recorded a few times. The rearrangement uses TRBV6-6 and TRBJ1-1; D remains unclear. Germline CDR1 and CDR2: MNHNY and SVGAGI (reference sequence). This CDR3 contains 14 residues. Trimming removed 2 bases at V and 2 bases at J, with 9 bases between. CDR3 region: CASSYLEGNTEAFF. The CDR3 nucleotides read TGTGCCAGCAGTTACCTAGAGGGAAACACTGAAGCTTTCTTT.

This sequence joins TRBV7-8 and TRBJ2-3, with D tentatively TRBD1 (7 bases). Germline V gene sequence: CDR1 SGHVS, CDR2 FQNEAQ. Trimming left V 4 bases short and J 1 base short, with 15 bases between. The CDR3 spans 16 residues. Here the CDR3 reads CASSSQGGRGTDTQYF. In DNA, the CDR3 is TGTGCCAGCAGCTCGCAGGGGGGCCGAGGCACAGATACGCAGTATTTT.

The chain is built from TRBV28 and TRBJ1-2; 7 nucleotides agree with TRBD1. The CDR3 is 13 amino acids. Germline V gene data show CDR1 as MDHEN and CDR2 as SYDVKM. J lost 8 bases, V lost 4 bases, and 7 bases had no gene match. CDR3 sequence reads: CASSSGTALGYTF. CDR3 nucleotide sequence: TGTGCCAGCAGTTCCGGGACAGCCCTGGGCTACACCTTC.

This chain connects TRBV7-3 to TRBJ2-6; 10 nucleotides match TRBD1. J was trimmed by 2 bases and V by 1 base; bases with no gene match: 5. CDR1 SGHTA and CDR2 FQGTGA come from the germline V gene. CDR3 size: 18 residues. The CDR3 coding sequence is TGTGCCAGCAGCTTAATACTAGGACAGGGGGCTGGGGCCAACGTCCTGACTTTC. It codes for CASSLILGQGAGANVLTF.